The clone carrying this T cell receptor beta chain has a handful of counts. The time point: pre-sensitization, week 0. Treatment noted: therapeutic diphenylcyclopropenone sensitization with weekly scalp DPC. The sample belongs to a study of human T cells and chemical hapten exposure. Overall study context: 2% DPC was applied to approximately 2 cm by approximately 2 cm of upper inner arm skin for sensitization.

The length of the CDR3 is 15 residues. Trimming cost V 4 bases and J 5 bases; bases outside gene matches: 7. Individual cDNA molecules in this library carried unique molecular identifiers. TCRdb re-analysed the RACE reads in MiXCR, keeping a single row per CDR3 protein. The sample lists 200,000 to 300,000 distinct CDR3 sequences, around 9.3% occurring once. The sequence derives from a woman in her forties with alopecia areata. Some clones in this sample may be carry-over from other donors' samples. The gene calls are TRBV12-3 or TRBV12-4 and TRBJ1-3; TRBD1 aligns across 8 bases. Sample: whole blood, taken in connection with sensitization to the hapten diphenylcyclopropenone (DPC). The CDR3 is CASSWTGSSRNTIYF. The CDR3 DNA reads TGTGCCAGCAGTTGGACAGGGAGTTCCCGAAACACCATATATTTT.